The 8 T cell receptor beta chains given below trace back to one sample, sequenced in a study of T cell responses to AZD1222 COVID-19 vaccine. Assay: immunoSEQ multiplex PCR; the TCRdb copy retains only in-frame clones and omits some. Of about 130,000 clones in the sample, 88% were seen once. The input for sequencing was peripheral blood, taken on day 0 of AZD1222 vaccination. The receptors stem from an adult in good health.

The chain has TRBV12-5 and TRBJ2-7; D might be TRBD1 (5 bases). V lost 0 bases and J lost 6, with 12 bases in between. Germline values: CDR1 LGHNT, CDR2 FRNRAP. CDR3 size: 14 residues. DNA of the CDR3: TGTGCTAGTGGTTTGGTACGTCAGGGCGGCGAGCAGTACTTC. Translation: CASGLVRQGGEQYF. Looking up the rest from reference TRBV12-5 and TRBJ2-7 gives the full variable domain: DARVTQTPRHKVTEMGQEVTMRCQPILGHNTVFWYRQTMMQGLELLAYFRNRAPLDDSGMPKDRFSAEMPDATLATLKIQPSEPRDSAVYFCASGLVRQGGEQYFGPGTRLTVT.

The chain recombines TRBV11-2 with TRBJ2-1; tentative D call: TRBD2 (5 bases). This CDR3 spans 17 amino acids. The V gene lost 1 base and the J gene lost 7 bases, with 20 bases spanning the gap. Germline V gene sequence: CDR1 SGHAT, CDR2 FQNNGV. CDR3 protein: CASSLAPRWERMNEQFF. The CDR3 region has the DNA TGTGCCAGCAGCTTAGCCCCCAGGTGGGAGAGAATGAATGAGCAGTTCTTC.

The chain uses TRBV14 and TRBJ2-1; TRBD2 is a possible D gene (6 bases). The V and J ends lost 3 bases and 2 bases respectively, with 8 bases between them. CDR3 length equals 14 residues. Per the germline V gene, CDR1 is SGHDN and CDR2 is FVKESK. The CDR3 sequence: CASSQRDAYNEQFF. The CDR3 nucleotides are TGTGCCAGCAGCCAGCGGGACGCCTACAATGAGCAGTTCTTC.

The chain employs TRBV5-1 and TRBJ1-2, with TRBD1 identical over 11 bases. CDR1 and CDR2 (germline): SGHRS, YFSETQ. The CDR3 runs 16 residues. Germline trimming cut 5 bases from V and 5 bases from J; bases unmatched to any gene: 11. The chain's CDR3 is CASSEGTGGLMYGYTF. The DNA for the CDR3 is TGCGCCAGCAGTGAGGGGACAGGGGGTCTAATGTATGGCTACACCTTC.

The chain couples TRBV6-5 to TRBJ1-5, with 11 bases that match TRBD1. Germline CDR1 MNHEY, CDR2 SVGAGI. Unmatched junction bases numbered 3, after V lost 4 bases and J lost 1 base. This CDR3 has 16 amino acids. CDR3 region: CASSWTGGSSNQPQHF. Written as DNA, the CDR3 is TGTGCCAGCAGTTGGACAGGGGGCTCGAGCAATCAGCCCCAGCATTTT.

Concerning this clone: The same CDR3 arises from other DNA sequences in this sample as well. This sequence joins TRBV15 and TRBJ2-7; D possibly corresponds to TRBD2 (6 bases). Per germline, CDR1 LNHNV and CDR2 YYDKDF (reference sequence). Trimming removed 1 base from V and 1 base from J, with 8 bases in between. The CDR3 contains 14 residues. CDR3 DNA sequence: TGTGCCACCAGCAGAGGGGACTCATCCTACGAGCAGTACTTC. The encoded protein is CATSRGDSSYEQYF.

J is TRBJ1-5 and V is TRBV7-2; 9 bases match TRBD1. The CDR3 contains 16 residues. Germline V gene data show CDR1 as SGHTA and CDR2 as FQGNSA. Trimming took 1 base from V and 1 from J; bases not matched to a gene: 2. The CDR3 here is CASSLGDRVSNQPQHF. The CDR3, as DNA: TGTGCCAGCAGCTTAGGGGACAGGGTGAGCAATCAGCCCCAGCATTTT.

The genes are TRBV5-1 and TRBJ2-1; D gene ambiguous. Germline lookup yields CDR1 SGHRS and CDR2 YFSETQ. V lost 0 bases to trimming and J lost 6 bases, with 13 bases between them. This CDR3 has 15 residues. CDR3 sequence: CASSLGQRMGNEQFF. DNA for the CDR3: TGCGCCAGCAGCTTGGGCCAAAGAATGGGCAATGAGCAGTTCTTC.